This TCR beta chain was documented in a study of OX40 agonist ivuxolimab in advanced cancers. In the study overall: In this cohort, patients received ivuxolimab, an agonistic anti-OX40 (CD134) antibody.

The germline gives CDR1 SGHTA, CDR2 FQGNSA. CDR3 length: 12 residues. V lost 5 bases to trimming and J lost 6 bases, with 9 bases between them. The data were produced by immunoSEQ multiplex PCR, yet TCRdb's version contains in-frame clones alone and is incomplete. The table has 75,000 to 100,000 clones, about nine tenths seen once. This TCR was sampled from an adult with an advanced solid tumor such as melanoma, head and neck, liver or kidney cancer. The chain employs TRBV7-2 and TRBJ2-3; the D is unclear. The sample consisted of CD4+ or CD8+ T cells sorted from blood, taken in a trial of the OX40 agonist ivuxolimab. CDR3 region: CASSPAHDTQYF. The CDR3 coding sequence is TGTGCCAGCAGCCCGGCCCACGATACGCAGTATTTT.